This T cell receptor beta chain was recovered during a study of T cell responses to AZD1222 COVID-19 vaccine. Using immunoSEQ multiplex PCR, the repertoire was profiled, and TCRdb retains in-frame clones only, with some absent. The repertoire has tens of thousands of clones, around 90% of them found once; the top ten carry about 5.2%. Trimming removed 0 bases at V and 5 bases at J, with 11 bases between. CDR1 is SGHNT, CDR2 YYREEE, per germline (reference sequence). CDR3 length: 15 residues. The sample in question was peripheral blood, obtained on day 0 of AZD1222 vaccination. This chain links TRBV5-4 with TRBJ2-2; D is ambiguous. The origin of this receptor is an adult in good health. This CDR3 is CASSLDLPATGELFF. Here the CDR3 DNA reads TGTGCCAGCAGCTTGGATCTCCCAGCGACCGGGGAGCTGTTTTTT.